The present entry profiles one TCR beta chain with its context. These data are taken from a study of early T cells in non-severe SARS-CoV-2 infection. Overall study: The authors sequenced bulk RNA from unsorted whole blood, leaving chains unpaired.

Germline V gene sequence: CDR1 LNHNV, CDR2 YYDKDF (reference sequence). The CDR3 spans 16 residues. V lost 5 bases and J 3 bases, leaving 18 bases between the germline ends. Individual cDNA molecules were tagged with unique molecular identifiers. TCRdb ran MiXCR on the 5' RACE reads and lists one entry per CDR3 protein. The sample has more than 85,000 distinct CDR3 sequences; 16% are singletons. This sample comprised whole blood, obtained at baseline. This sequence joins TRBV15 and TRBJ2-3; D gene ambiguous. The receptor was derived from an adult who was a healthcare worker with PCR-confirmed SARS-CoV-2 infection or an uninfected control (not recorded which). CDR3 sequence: CATSARIVGPTDTQYF. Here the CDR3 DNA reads TGTGCCACCAGCGCCCGAATAGTTGGGCCGACAGATACGCAGTATTTT. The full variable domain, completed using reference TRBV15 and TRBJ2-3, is DAMVIQNPRYQVTQFGKPVTLSCSQTLNHNVMYWYQQKSSQAPKLLFHYYDKDFNNEADTPDNFQSRRPNTSFCFLDIRSPGLGDTAMYLCATSARIVGPTDTQYFGPGTRLTVL.